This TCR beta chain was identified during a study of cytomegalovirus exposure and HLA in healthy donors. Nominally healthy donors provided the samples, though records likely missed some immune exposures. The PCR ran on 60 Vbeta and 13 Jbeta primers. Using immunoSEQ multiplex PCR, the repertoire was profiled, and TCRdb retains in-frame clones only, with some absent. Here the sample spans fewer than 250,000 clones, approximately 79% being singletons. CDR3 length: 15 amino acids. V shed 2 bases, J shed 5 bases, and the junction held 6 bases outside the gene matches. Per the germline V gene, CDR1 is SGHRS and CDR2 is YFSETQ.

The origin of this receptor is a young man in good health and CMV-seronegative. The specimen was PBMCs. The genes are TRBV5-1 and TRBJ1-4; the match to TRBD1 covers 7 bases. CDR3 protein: CASSLPTGLNEKLFF. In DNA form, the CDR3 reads TGCGCCAGCAGCTTACCGACAGGGTTAAATGAAAAACTGTTTTTT.